This TCR beta chain was recorded in a study of long-term antiretroviral therapy in people with HIV. The study, taken as a whole, reports: HIV repertoires showed narrower CDR3 length ranges than controls.

V lost 5 bases, J lost 8 bases, and 9 bases lay in between. The CDR3 has 11 amino acids. The germline V gene has CDR1 SEHNR and CDR2 FQNEAQ (reference sequence). The libraries were made with immunoSEQ v3.0 at survey level. Per-sample sequencing targets were roughly 35,000-55,000 T-cell genomes. Profiled with immunoSEQ multiplex PCR; TCRdb holds only in-frame clones, not every one. Of 30,000 or so clones listed, about 70% are singletons. Regarding this clone: Its specificity is unknown.

Every donor contributed at least one pre-ART and at least two post-ART PBMC samples. This chain uses TRBV7-9 with TRBJ1-1; D possibly corresponds to TRBD1 (5 bases). This receptor was taken from a man in his fifties or sixties with HIV. The sample consisted of unsorted PBMCs, taken 3 years after starting antiretroviral therapy. CDR3 sequence: CASSLGGEAFF. In nucleotides, the CDR3 is TGTGCCAGCAGCCTCGGGGGGGAAGCTTTCTTT. The full variable domain, in which reference TRBV7-9 and TRBJ1-1 provide the parts outside the CDR3, is DTGVSQNPRHKITKRGQNVTFRCDPISEHNRLYWYRQTLGQGPEFLTYFQNEAQLEKSRLLSDRFSAERPKGSFSTLEIQRTEQGDSAMYLCASSLGGEAFFGQGTRLTVV.